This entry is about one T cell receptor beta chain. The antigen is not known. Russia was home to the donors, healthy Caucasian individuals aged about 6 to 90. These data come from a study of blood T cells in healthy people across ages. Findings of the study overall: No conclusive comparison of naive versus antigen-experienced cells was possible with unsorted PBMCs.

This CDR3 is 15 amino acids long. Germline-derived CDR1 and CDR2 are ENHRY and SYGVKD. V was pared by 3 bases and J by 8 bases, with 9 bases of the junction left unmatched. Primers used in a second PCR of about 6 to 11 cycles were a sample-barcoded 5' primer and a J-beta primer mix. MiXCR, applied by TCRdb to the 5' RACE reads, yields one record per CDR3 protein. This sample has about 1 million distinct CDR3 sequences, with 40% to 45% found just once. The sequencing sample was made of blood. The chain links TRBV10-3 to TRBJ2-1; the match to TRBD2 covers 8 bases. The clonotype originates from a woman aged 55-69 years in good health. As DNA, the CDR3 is TGTGCCATCAGTGAACAATCGGGAGGGCCAGATGAGCAGTTCTTC. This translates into CAISEQSGGPDEQFF.